The 13 T cell receptor beta chains presented below share a single source sample, sequenced in a study of T cell responses to AZD1222 COVID-19 vaccine. Some clones are missing from TCRdb's copy, which holds only in-frame ones; the method was immunoSEQ multiplex PCR. Counted here are roughly 100,000 clones, roughly 86% occurring once; the ten biggest clones make up approximately 1.3%. Sequenced here: peripheral blood, sampled on day 0 of AZD1222 vaccination. Every receptor here comes from an adult in good health.

For this clone: One end of the junction does not line up with germline, which may come from a read error. V is TRBV5-4 and J is TRBJ2-1; 7 nucleotides align to TRBD1. Germline V gene sequence: CDR1 SGHNT, CDR2 YYREEE (reference sequence). The length of the CDR3 is 11 residues. CDR3 nucleotide sequence: TGTGCCAGCAGCTTGAACAGGGGTACGGTCTTC. This codes for CASSLNRGTVF.

The rearrangement joins TRBV5-1 to TRBJ1-2; D remains unclear. V gave up 3 bases and J gave up 5 bases, with 8 bases separating them. The CDR3 is 12 amino acids. Germline CDR1 is SGHRS and CDR2 is YFSETQ. CDR3 in amino acids: CASSSDSYGYTF. CDR3 bases: TGCGCCAGCAGCTCGGACTCTTATGGCTACACCTTC.

V is TRBV5-6 and J is TRBJ1-2; D gene unclear. Trimming left V 2 bases short and J 5 bases short, with 4 bases between. Germline loops: CDR1 SGHDT, CDR2 YYEEEE. This CDR3 is built from 11 residues. The CDR3 sequence is CASSFRYGYTF. CDR3 in DNA: TGTGCCAGCAGCTTTCGGTATGGCTACACCTTC.

This clone came up a few times. This rearrangement joins TRBV12-5 to TRBJ1-1; 8 bases are a match to TRBD1. Germline CDR1 LGHNT, CDR2 FRNRAP. The CDR3 has 13 residues. J lost 5 bases, V lost 8 bases, and 7 bases had no gene match. The CDR3 loop reads CASSIRQGTEAFF. The CDR3 region has the DNA TGTGCTAGTTCAATCCGACAGGGGACTGAAGCTTTCTTT.

V gene TRBV28 combines with J gene TRBJ2-7; TRBD1 might be the D (6 bases). Germline lookup yields CDR1 MDHEN and CDR2 SYDVKM. This CDR3 has 15 residues. V lost 5 bases and J 0 bases, leaving 14 bases between the germline ends. The CDR3 here is CASSPPTGYSYEQYF. The DNA for the CDR3 is TGTGCCAGCAGTCCCCCGACAGGCTACTCCTACGAGCAGTACTTC.

The rearrangement links TRBV27 to TRBJ1-6; 9 nucleotides agree with TRBD1. This CDR3 spans 18 amino acids. V lost 6 bases, J lost 5 bases, and 14 bases stayed unmatched. CDR1 MNHEY and CDR2 SMNVEV come from the germline V gene (reference sequence). The CDR3 spells CASSSRPGQGGNNSPLHF. The CDR3 nucleotides are TGTGCCAGCAGCTCGCGCCCGGGACAGGGTGGTAATAATTCACCCCTCCACTTT.

CDR3: CASSQDSTGNQPQHF. The CDR3 nucleotides read TGCGCCAGCAGCCAAGATTCGACAGGCAATCAGCCCCAGCATTTT. This chain uses TRBV4-1 with TRBJ1-5, with D maybe TRBD1 (5 bases). V lost 0 bases and J 2 bases, leaving 8 bases between the germline ends. Germline CDR1 is MGHRA and CDR2 is YSYEKL. The CDR3 has 15 residues.

V and J are TRBV5-1 and TRBJ1-2, with D unresolved. Trimming stripped 4 bases from V and 2 bases from J, with 12 bases between. Germline V gives CDR1 SGHRS, CDR2 YFSETQ. The CDR3 has 14 amino acids. The CDR3 coding sequence is TGCGCCAGCAGCCCCCGGACTGGAAACTATGGCTACACCTTC. Amino acid sequence: CASSPRTGNYGYTF.

V gene TRBV3-1 (or the pseudogene TRBV3-2) combines with J gene TRBJ1-1; TRBD1 matches 8 bases. The CDR3 has 14 amino acids. Trimming removed 1 base from V and 5 bases from J; junction bases left unmatched: 3. The germline CDR1 and CDR2 sequences are LGHDT and YNNKEL (reference sequence). This CDR3 reads CASSQGYRGTEAFF. CDR3 nucleotide sequence: TGTGCCAGCAGCCAAGGCTACAGGGGGACTGAAGCTTTCTTT.

The sample holds one count of this clone. J is TRBJ1-2 and V is TRBV12-5, with 9 bases that match TRBD1. V was clipped by 1 base and J by 7 bases; unmatched bases: 4. Looked up from germline, CDR1 is LGHNT and CDR2 is FRNRAP. The CDR3 spans 14 residues. The CDR3 reads CASGLAQGAGGYTF. CDR3 in DNA: TGTGCTAGTGGTTTGGCACAGGGGGCAGGTGGCTACACCTTC. The full variable domain, its missing parts supplied by reference TRBV12-5 and TRBJ1-2, is DARVTQTPRHKVTEMGQEVTMRCQPILGHNTVFWYRQTMMQGLELLAYFRNRAPLDDSGMPKDRFSAEMPDATLATLKIQPSEPRDSAVYFCASGLAQGAGGYTFGSGTRLTVV.

This sequence joins TRBV28 and TRBJ2-7; perhaps TRBD2 as D (6 bases). The CDR3 totals 14 residues. The germline V and J ends were trimmed by 7 bases and 6 bases, with 19 bases remaining between them. Germline loops: CDR1 MDHEN, CDR2 SYDVKM. The CDR3 coding sequence is TGTGCCAGCAATGTTCTGGGACTTCTCGGCGAGCAGTACTTC. Its protein is CASNVLGLLGEQYF.

J is TRBJ1-2 and V is TRBV6-5; D is possibly TRBD1 (5 bases). Germline CDR1 MNHEY, CDR2 SVGAGI. V was pared by 7 bases and J by 5 bases, with 17 bases between. This CDR3 contains 14 residues. The chain's CDR3 is CASNPGTGGYGYTF. CDR3 in DNA: TGTGCCAGCAATCCAGGAACAGGAGGATATGGCTACACCTTC.

This clone has more than one count but fewer than ten. The V and J genes are TRBV5-1 and TRBJ2-1; 11 bases align to TRBD1. Germline CDR1 SGHRS, CDR2 YFSETQ. The CDR3 runs 17 residues. Trimming took 0 bases from V and 6 from J; bases not matched to a gene: 8. The CDR3 nucleotides read TGCGCCAGCAGCTTGGCGGTTTCGGGGACAGGGGGCAATGAGCAGTTCTTC. Protein product: CASSLAVSGTGGNEQFF.